This T cell receptor (beta chain) was captured by sequencing in a study of OX40 agonist ivuxolimab in advanced cancers. As for the study in general: An agonistic anti-OX40 (CD134) antibody, ivuxolimab, was used to treat the patients.

Clones were sequenced by immunoSEQ multiplex PCR, and TCRdb holds only the in-frame ones, with some missing. This table has 50,000 to 65,000 clones, approximately 90% appearing once. As for this clone: Antigen: not known.

The germline CDR1 and CDR2 sequences are ENHRY and SYGVKD. The length of the CDR3 is 13 residues. V gave up 10 bases and J gave up 5 bases; unmatched junction bases: 7. Findings and caveats of the study: Partial responders at 0.1-3.0 mg/kg showed near-lowest clonal expansion. Some patients who did not respond also had low normalized T-cell clonal expansion.

This sequence was found in an adult with an advanced solid tumor such as melanoma, head and neck, liver or kidney cancer. Material: CD4+ or CD8+ T cells sorted from blood, obtained in a trial of the OX40 agonist ivuxolimab. The chain recombines TRBV10-3 with TRBJ1-4, with TRBD1 matching 7 bases. CDR3 protein: CATKTGLNEKLFF. The CDR3, as DNA: TGTGCCACCAAGACAGGGTTGAATGAAAAACTGTTTTTT.